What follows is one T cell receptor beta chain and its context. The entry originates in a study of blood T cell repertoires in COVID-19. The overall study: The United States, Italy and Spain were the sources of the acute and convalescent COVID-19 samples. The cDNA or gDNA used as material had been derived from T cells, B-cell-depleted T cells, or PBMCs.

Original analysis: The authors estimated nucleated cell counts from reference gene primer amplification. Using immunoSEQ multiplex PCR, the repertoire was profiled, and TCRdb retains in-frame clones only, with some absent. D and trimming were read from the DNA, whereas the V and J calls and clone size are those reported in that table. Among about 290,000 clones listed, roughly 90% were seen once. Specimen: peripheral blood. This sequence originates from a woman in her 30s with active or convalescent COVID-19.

The CDR3 DNA is TGTGCCAGTAGTATGACAGGGGCTGACACTGAAGCTTTCTTT. It encodes CASSMTGADTEAFF. The chain joins TRBV19 to TRBJ1-1; 8 bases are shared with TRBD1. Trimming removed 3 bases from V and 3 bases from J; junction bases left unmatched: 3. The germline gives CDR1 LNHDA, CDR2 SQIVND (reference sequence). This CDR3 region has 14 residues.